A single sample is the source of the 32 T cell receptor beta chains below, sequenced in a study of blood T cell repertoires in COVID-19. Libraries were prepared by immunoSEQ multiplex PCR; TCRdb keeps only in-frame clonotypes and omits some of them. The sample comprises around 100,000 clones, approximately 87% of which are singletons, and roughly 7.1% rests with the top ten. The sequenced material came from peripheral blood. The receptor set was obtained from a human donor with acute or convalescent COVID-19. The donor label of this sample is uncertain.

With regard to this clone: Germline and junction disagree at one end, which may indicate a read error. CDR3 bases: TGCGCCAGCACTGAGACAGGGGGAGATACGCAGTATTTT. It is translated as CASTETGGDTQYF. V usage is TRBV10-2 and J usage is TRBJ2-3, with 9 bases identical to TRBD1. The length of the CDR3 is 13 residues. Germline CDR1 is WSHSY and CDR2 is SAAADI.

This rearrangement joins TRBV6-1 to TRBJ2-3; TRBD1 matches at 8 bases. Germline V gene data show CDR1 as MNHNS and CDR2 as SASEGT. V shed 1 base, J shed 1 base, and the junction held 1 base outside the gene matches. The CDR3 extends over 15 amino acids. CDR3 sequence reads: CASSEGTGRTDTQYF. The CDR3 nucleotides read TGTGCCAGCAGTGAAGGGACAGGGCGCACAGATACGCAGTATTTT.

The CDR3 region has the DNA TGTGCCATCAGTGACCCGGGACAGGGAAGTGAAAAACTGTTTTTT. Translating it yields CAISDPGQGSEKLFF. The rearrangement uses TRBV10-3 and TRBJ1-4; 9 bases match TRBD1. The germline CDR1 and CDR2 sequences are ENHRY and SYGVKD. The ends lost 3 bases at V and 7 bases at J; junction bases unmatched: 6. CDR3 length equals 15 residues.

The V gene is TRBV2, the J gene TRBJ2-3; TRBD2 matches at 9 bases. Germline V gene lookup returns CDR1 SNHLY and CDR2 FYNNEI. J was trimmed by 2 bases and V by 4 bases; bases with no gene match: 4. The CDR3 length is 15 residues. The chain's CDR3 is CASSGAGGTTDTQYF. The CDR3 DNA reads TGTGCCAGCAGTGGGGCGGGGGGGACCACAGATACGCAGTATTTT. Supplemented by reference TRBV2 and TRBJ2-3, the full variable domain reads EPEVTQTPSHQVTQMGQEVILRCVPISNHLYFYWYRQILGQKVEFLVSFYNNEISEKSEIFDDQFSVERPDGSNFTLKIRSTKLEDSAMYFCASSGAGGTTDTQYFGPGTRLTVL.

DNA of the CDR3: TGTGCCAGCAGTTACCCTGCGGGCCCGAACACCGGGGAGCTGTTTTTT. Translation gives CASSYPAGPNTGELFF. J is TRBJ2-2 and V is TRBV6-6; the D gene is possibly TRBD2 (5 bases). CDR3 size: 16 residues. The V gene lost 2 bases and the J gene lost 0 bases, with 10 bases spanning the gap. Germline loops: CDR1 MNHNY, CDR2 SVGAGI (reference sequence).

This chain uses TRBV4-1 with TRBJ1-4, with 8 bases aligning to TRBD1. V shed 4 bases, J shed 2 bases, and the junction held 6 bases outside the gene matches. The germline V gene encodes CDR1 MGHRA and CDR2 YSYEKL. This CDR3 has 16 amino acids. CDR3 amino acids: CASSRGQGGTNEKLFF. The CDR3 DNA reads TGCGCCAGCAGCCGCGGACAGGGCGGTACTAATGAAAAACTGTTTTTT.

The rearrangement uses TRBV28 and TRBJ2-2; 9 nucleotides line up with TRBD2. Germline CDR1 and CDR2: MDHEN and SYDVKM. There are 14 residues in the CDR3. J was trimmed by 2 bases and V by 7 bases; bases with no gene match: 2. The CDR3 loop is CASTGTSNTGELFF. The CDR3 DNA reads TGTGCCAGCACCGGGACTAGCAACACCGGGGAGCTGTTTTTT.

This clone was counted once. Written as DNA, the CDR3 is TGTGCCATCAGTGAGTCTATCGGGGGGAGCTCCTACAATGAGCAGTTCTTC. This sequence encodes CAISESIGGSSYNEQFF. This chain links TRBV10-3 with TRBJ2-1, with 7 bases aligning to TRBD2. From germline, CDR1 is ENHRY and CDR2 SYGVKD. CDR3 length: 17 amino acids. With 0 bases clipped from V and 0 bases from J, the junction kept 5 bases outside the gene matches.

The rearrangement uses TRBV5-4 and TRBJ2-3, with 10 nucleotides matching TRBD1. V lost 4 bases and J lost 5; bases outside the gene matches: 4. The CDR3 has 14 amino acids. Germline V gene data show CDR1 as SGHNT and CDR2 as YYREEE (reference sequence). The CDR3 here is CASSLGTGEDTQYF. The CDR3 DNA is TGTGCCAGCAGCCTAGGGACAGGGGAAGATACGCAGTATTTT.

The V and J genes are TRBV27 and TRBJ2-1; the match to TRBD2 covers 12 bases. V lost 5 bases to trimming and J lost 4 bases; unmatched junction nucleotides: 6. There are 16 residues in the CDR3. The germline V gene has CDR1 MNHEY and CDR2 SMNVEV (reference sequence). CDR3 residues: CASSLLLAGGYNEQFF. The CDR3 DNA reads TGTGCCAGCAGTCTGCTTCTAGCGGGGGGGTACAATGAGCAGTTCTTC.

The chain employs TRBV30 and TRBJ2-1; 7 positions match TRBD2. The germline V gene has CDR1 GTSNPN and CDR2 SVGIG (reference sequence). V lost 2 bases to trimming and J lost 9 bases; unmatched junction nucleotides: 28. The CDR3 is 20 residues long. CDR3 bases: TGTGCCTGGAGTAAGATTTTGGATGATAAGCGGGACGGAGGGAGGAGTGAGCAGTTCTTC. Translating it yields CAWSKILDDKRDGGRSEQFF.

This clone came up once. The chain recombines TRBV29-1 with TRBJ1-1, with 7 positions matching TRBD1. Per the germline V gene, CDR1 is SQVTM and CDR2 is ANQGSEA. Unmatched junction bases numbered 17, after V lost 6 bases and J lost 7 bases. This CDR3 is 15 amino acids long. CDR3 sequence reads: CSVRGDSTGTYEAFF. As DNA, the CDR3 is TGCAGCGTCCGTGGTGATTCGACAGGGACCTATGAAGCTTTCTTT. Supplemented by reference TRBV29-1 and TRBJ1-1, the full variable domain reads SAVISQKPSRDICQRGTSLTIQCQVDSQVTMMFWYRQQPGQSLTLIATANQGSEATYESGFVIDKFPISRPNLTFSTLTVSNMSPEDSSIYLCSVRGDSTGTYEAFFGQGTRLTVV.

V usage is TRBV28 and J usage is TRBJ1-5; D may be TRBD1 (5 bases). CDR1 is MDHEN, CDR2 SYDVKM, per germline. The CDR3 contains 14 residues. Deletions cut 2 bases from V and 5 bases from J, with 10 bases between. The CDR3 DNA is TGTGCCAGCAGTTTAGGTGGGACTTATCAGCCCCAGCATTTT. Protein product: CASSLGGTYQPQHF.

This clone was seen only once. CDR3 DNA sequence: TGTGCCAGCAGCGCTTACGACAGGAGCTCCTACGAGCAGTACTTC. Its protein is CASSAYDRSSYEQYF. The rearrangement links TRBV7-8 to TRBJ2-7, with D tentatively TRBD1 (6 bases). Germline values: CDR1 SGHVS, CDR2 FQNEAQ. V was trimmed by 5 bases and J by 0 bases, leaving 14 bases between them. CDR3 size: 15 residues.

The CDR3 reads CASSQEGDSNEQFF. The DNA for the CDR3 is TGTGCCAGCAGCCAAGAAGGAGACAGCAATGAGCAGTTCTTC. The chain carries TRBV3-1 (or the pseudogene TRBV3-2) and TRBJ2-1; D may be TRBD1 (5 bases). Per germline, CDR1 LGHDT and CDR2 YNNKEL (reference sequence). Trimming pared 0 bases from V and 6 bases from J, leaving 9 bases between. The CDR3 is 14 residues long.

The V gene is TRBV6-4, the J gene TRBJ2-5; D remains unclear. The germline gives CDR1 MRHNA, CDR2 SNTAGT. The V and J ends lost 7 bases and 7 bases respectively, with 16 bases between them. This CDR3 has 13 residues. CDR3 residues: CASTGERPGTQYF. The CDR3 DNA reads TGTGCCAGCACCGGCGAAAGGCCAGGGACCCAGTACTTC.

This sequence joins TRBV27 and TRBJ2-2; TRBD1 is a possible D gene (6 bases). V shed 8 bases and J shed 3 bases, with 13 bases lying between them. The CDR3 extends over 14 amino acids. Germline V gene sequence: CDR1 MNHEY, CDR2 SMNVEV (reference sequence). CDR3 protein: CASGGRGYTGELFF. The CDR3 coding sequence is TGTGCCAGCGGGGGCCGGGGTTACACCGGGGAGCTGTTTTTT.

The CDR3: CASSGGGISGNTIYF. Here the CDR3 DNA reads TGTGCCAGCAGCGGTGGGGGGATCTCTGGAAACACCATATATTTT. V gene TRBV9 combines with J gene TRBJ1-3; possibly TRBD1 for D (5 bases). The CDR3 is 15 residues long. V was cut by 3 bases and J by 0 bases, with 10 bases left in between. Germline lookup yields CDR1 SGDLS and CDR2 YYNGEE. The complete variable domain, with remaining parts taken from reference TRBV9 and TRBJ1-3, reads DSGVTQTPKHLITATGQRVTLRCSPRSGDLSVYWYQQSLDQGLQFLIQYYNGEERAKGNILERFSAQQFPDLHSELNLSSLELGDSALYFCASSGGGISGNTIYFGEGSWLTVV.

The chain uses TRBV7-2 and TRBJ1-1; D might be TRBD1 (5 bases). Germline CDR1 SGHTA, CDR2 FQGNSA. This CDR3 is built from 15 residues. With 7 bases removed from V and 1 base from J, the gap between germline ends came to 16 bases. The CDR3 bases are TGTGCCAGCACGCAGTTTTTGGGGGGGAACACTGAAGCTTTCTTT. Encoded protein: CASTQFLGGNTEAFF.

The chain links TRBV25-1 to TRBJ1-4; D not certain. Per the germline V gene, CDR1 is MGHDK and CDR2 is SYGVNS. The CDR3 covers 15 residues. V lost 3 bases, J lost 6 bases, and 14 bases lay in between. The DNA for the CDR3 is TGTGCCAGCAGTGATTTTCGGTCGTTTGATGAAAAACTGTTTTTT. It encodes CASSDFRSFDEKLFF.

The rearrangement links TRBV5-1 to TRBJ1-2; possibly TRBD1 for D (6 bases). This CDR3 has 12 amino acids. V dropped 2 bases and J dropped 8 bases, with 10 bases sitting between them. Germline CDR1 and CDR2: SGHRS and YFSETQ. This chain's CDR3 is CASSLPTGGYTF. The CDR3 coding sequence is TGCGCCAGCAGCTTACCGACAGGCGGCTACACCTTC.

V and J are TRBV18 and TRBJ2-7; 9 bases align to TRBD1. The CDR3 is 15 residues long. Germline V gene sequence: CDR1 KGHSH, CDR2 LQKENI. Trimming cost V 0 bases and J 5 bases; bases outside gene matches: 5. The CDR3 nucleotides read TGTGCCAGCTCACCACCGCGGGGACAGGGCCACGAGCAGTACTTC. It specifies CASSPPRGQGHEQYF. Based on the CDR3 plus reference TRBV18 and TRBJ2-7, the full variable domain is NAGVMQNPRHLVRRRGQEARLRCSPMKGHSHVYWYRQLPEEGLKFMVYLQKENIIDESGMPKERFSAEFPKEGPSILRIQQVVRGDSAAYFCASSPPRGQGHEQYFGPGTRLTVT.

The CDR3 nucleotides are TGTGCCAGCAGTCCCACTACGGGACAGGTTGTCCACGAGCAGTACTTC. Translation gives CASSPTTGQVVHEQYF. The rearrangement links TRBV6-2 or TRBV6-3 to TRBJ2-7; 8 bases fit TRBD1. The CDR3 covers 16 residues. CDR1 is MNHEY and CDR2 is SVGEGT in the germline V gene. Trimming removed 5 bases from V and 5 bases from J; junction bases left unmatched: 14.

CDR3 DNA sequence: TGTGCCAGCAGCTCCTTACATCTGCCTGGAAACACCATATATTTT. This gives the protein CASSSLHLPGNTIYF. This chain connects TRBV7-2 to TRBJ1-3, with unresolved D. The CDR3 has 15 amino acids. V was clipped by 4 bases and J by 2 bases, with 12 bases between them. Germline CDR1 is SGHTA and CDR2 is FQGNSA.

CDR3 sequence (DNA): TGTGCCACCAGCAGAAACCGGGACAGGGGCACTGAAGCTTTCTTT. It specifies CATSRNRDRGTEAFF. J is TRBJ1-1 and V is TRBV15, with 10 bases that match TRBD1. The CDR3 is 15 amino acids. Germline V CDR1 and CDR2: LNHNV, YYDKDF (reference sequence). The J segment lost 4 bases and the V segment lost 2 bases, leaving 4 bases of the junction unmatched. Full variable domain (missing parts from reference TRBV15 and TRBJ1-1): DAMVIQNPRYQVTQFGKPVTLSCSQTLNHNVMYWYQQKSSQAPKLLFHYYDKDFNNEADTPDNFQSRRPNTSFCFLDIRSPGLGDTAMYLCATSRNRDRGTEAFFGQGTRLTVV.

This sequence joins TRBV4-1 and TRBJ2-2, with D tentatively TRBD2 (5 bases). The CDR3 spans 19 residues. Germline-derived CDR1 and CDR2 are MGHRA and YSYEKL. The V gene lost 0 bases and the J gene lost 7 bases, with 24 bases spanning the gap. The CDR3 sequence: CASSQDEGRTSPRGGELFF. The CDR3, as DNA: TGCGCCAGCAGCCAAGATGAGGGAAGGACTTCACCCCGCGGCGGGGAGCTGTTTTTT.

The rearrangement links TRBV14 to TRBJ1-3, with TRBD1 identical over 7 bases. The V and J ends lost 5 bases and 0 bases, in that order; junction bases with no gene match: 4. From germline, CDR1 is SGHDN and CDR2 FVKESK. The CDR3 is 15 residues long. The DNA for the CDR3 is TGTGCCAGCAGCTACTGGGACAGCTCTGGAAACACCATATATTTT. Translation gives CASSYWDSSGNTIYF.

The CDR3 is CASSPPAIKTGNTIYF. The CDR3 DNA follows: TGTGCCAGCAGCCCCCCCGCGATTAAGACTGGAAACACCATATATTTT. This chain connects TRBV11-3 to TRBJ1-3, with D unresolved. CDR1 is SGHNT and CDR2 is YENEEA in the germline V gene. V was shortened by 5 bases and J by 2 bases, with 16 bases between the two germline ends. The CDR3 sequence is 16 residues long.

The V and J genes are TRBV24-1 and TRBJ1-1; 8 bases match TRBD1. The CDR3 runs to 17 residues. Germline CDR1 reads KGHDR; CDR2 reads SFDVKD. V was pared by 7 bases and J by 8 bases, with 20 bases of the junction left unmatched. The CDR3 region is CATSAGQALGGIPEAFF. For the CDR3, the DNA is TGTGCCACCAGCGCGGGACAGGCGTTGGGGGGGATTCCCGAAGCTTTCTTT.

The chain employs TRBV2 and TRBJ1-1, with D possibly being TRBD1 (5 bases). Deletions cut 5 bases from V and 1 base from J, with 11 bases between. Germline values: CDR1 SNHLY, CDR2 FYNNEI. The CDR3 covers 14 residues. CDR3 in amino acids: CASSPEGRNTEAFF. The DNA of the CDR3 is TGTGCCAGCAGTCCGGAGGGACGGAACACTGAAGCTTTCTTT.

Here the CDR3 reads CASSPGLGAGNTIYF. CDR3 sequence (DNA): TGTGCCAGCAGTCCCGGTTTGGGCGCTGGAAACACCATATATTTT. This chain connects TRBV28 to TRBJ1-3; D not resolved. This CDR3 contains 15 residues. From germline, CDR1 is MDHEN and CDR2 SYDVKM. Trimming cost V 5 bases and J 2 bases, with 13 bases left between them.

V gene TRBV5-1 combines with J gene TRBJ2-2; D is ambiguous. The CDR3 consists of 16 residues. V was pared by 0 bases and J by 0 bases, with 9 bases between. Germline CDR1 is SGHRS and CDR2 is YFSETQ. The CDR3 is CASSLAAGANTGELFF. The CDR3 nucleotides read TGCGCCAGCAGCTTGGCGGCAGGCGCGAACACCGGGGAGCTGTTTTTT.